This TCR beta chain was found in a study of identical twins. Template switching supplied a universal primer site; unique molecular identifiers were carried on the cDNA. TCRdb processed the 5' RACE reads anew with MiXCR; each CDR3 protein has one entry. The sample lists about 240,000 distinct CDR3 sequences; roughly 12% were seen once. Study-level points and caveats: Fewer insertions were carried by abundant cord blood beta clonotypes, but none was seen in memory repertoires. Conclusions leaned on cross-sectional statistical analysis and did not track the same donors over time.

V lost 0 bases, J lost 3 bases, and 3 bases stayed unmatched. This CDR3 has 15 amino acids. Looked up from germline, CDR1 is SGHRS and CDR2 is YFSETQ. To note about this clonotype: What it binds is not known.

This same sample was also taken into another study, of yellow fever vaccine responses in identical twins.

J is TRBJ2-7 and V is TRBV5-1, with 10 bases matching TRBD2. The receptor was derived from a woman aged 18-35 years in good health. Input material: memory (CD45RO+) T cells sorted from blood. CDR3 coding DNA: TGCGCCAGCAGCTTGGGGAGCGGGGGGGGCTACGAGCAGTACTTC. It yields the protein CASSLGSGGGYEQYF.